A selection of T cell receptor beta chains follows, all from one sample in a study of response to subunit inactivated influenza vaccine. TCRdb passed the RT-PCR reads through MiXCR, listing each CDR3 protein once. The sample consists of about 520,000 distinct CDR3 sequences, around 9.9% of them appearing once. This sample comprised PBMCs from blood, obtained roughly 47 days after vaccination. The receptors were sampled from a man in his fifties or sixties who received an inactivated influenza vaccine. The CDR3 runs from the conserved cysteine through the conserved F or W. The order of the fields is V gene, CDR3 protein.

v_call: TRBV19
cdr3_aa: CASSIDSYLPEQYF

v_call: TRBV7-2
cdr3_aa: CASTLGDYTNVGELFF

v_call: TRBV11-2
cdr3_aa: CASRGLAGGFTGELFF

v_call: TRBV6-1
cdr3_aa: CASQGASYNEQFF

v_call: TRBV5-6
cdr3_aa: CASSLPGGNYNEQFF

v_call: TRBV10-3
cdr3_aa: CAIRGGQNNYGYTF

v_call: TRBV7-2
cdr3_aa: CASSPSTKNIQYF

v_call: TRBV5-4
cdr3_aa: CASSSGTSGRTSTDTQYF

v_call: TRBV7-2
cdr3_aa: CASSSSGTNTGELFF

v_call: TRBV7-9
cdr3_aa: CASSLAGRGARNEQFF

v_call: TRBV12-3/TRBV12-4
cdr3_aa: CASSRGPTNYGYTF

v_call: TRBV12-3/TRBV12-4
cdr3_aa: CASSLGPTQIYGYTF

v_call: TRBV25-1
cdr3_aa: CASSASGGSGTQYF

v_call: TRBV6-6
cdr3_aa: CASSSARTFGYTF

v_call: TRBV10-2
cdr3_aa: CASSGTGTTNEQFF

v_call: TRBV20-1
cdr3_aa: CSARKTGINQPQHF

v_call: TRBV20-1
cdr3_aa: CSARGPGLAVDEQFF

v_call: TRBV11-2
cdr3_aa: CASSLLASGRHTYNEQFF

v_call: TRBV5-5
cdr3_aa: CASSLADGTGGNNEQFF

v_call: TRBV7-8
cdr3_aa: CASSWARGAGRSYEQYF

v_call: TRBV12-3/TRBV12-4
cdr3_aa: CASSFFTGSYEQYF

v_call: TRBV4-3
cdr3_aa: CASSQDWENTEAFF

v_call: TRBV7-8
cdr3_aa: CASSSTIAKNIQYF

v_call: TRBV27
cdr3_aa: CASSLTGAGANQPQHF

v_call: TRBV20-1
cdr3_aa: CSARGIGQPGTSGTNEQFF

v_call: TRBV28
cdr3_aa: CASSLSRAGNGRAYNEQFF

v_call: TRBV30
cdr3_aa: CAWSVGQGAYNEQFF

v_call: TRBV18
cdr3_aa: CASSPPLAGIEDEQFF

v_call: TRBV24-1
cdr3_aa: CATSDVSIAYNEQFF

v_call: TRBV29-1
cdr3_aa: CSVRPGLADTGELFF

v_call: TRBV7-8
cdr3_aa: CASSASLRDTQYF

v_call: TRBV6-2/TRBV6-3
cdr3_aa: CASSIAGGGNEQFF

v_call: TRBV20-1
cdr3_aa: CSARRFSTDTQYF

v_call: TRBV9
cdr3_aa: CASSVGSGREFF

v_call: TRBV12-3/TRBV12-4
cdr3_aa: CASSLRTGIYNEQFF

v_call: TRBV29-1
cdr3_aa: CSAKTGGTNEQFF

v_call: TRBV20-1
cdr3_aa: CSARGQASNQPQHF

v_call: TRBV28
cdr3_aa: CASRPTSGGAPYEQYF